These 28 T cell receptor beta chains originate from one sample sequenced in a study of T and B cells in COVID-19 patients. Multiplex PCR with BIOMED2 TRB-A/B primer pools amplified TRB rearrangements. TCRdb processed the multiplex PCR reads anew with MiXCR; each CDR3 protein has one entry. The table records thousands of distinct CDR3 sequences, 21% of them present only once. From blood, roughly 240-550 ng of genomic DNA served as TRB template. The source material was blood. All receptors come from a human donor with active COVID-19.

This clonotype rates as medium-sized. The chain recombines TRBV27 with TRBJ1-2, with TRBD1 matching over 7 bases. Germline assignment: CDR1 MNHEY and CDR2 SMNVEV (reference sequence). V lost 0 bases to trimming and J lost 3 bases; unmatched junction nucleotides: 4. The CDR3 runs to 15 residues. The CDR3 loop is CASSLSTGWDYGYTF. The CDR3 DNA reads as TGTGCCAGCAGTTTATCGACAGGGTGGGACTATGGCTACACCTTC.

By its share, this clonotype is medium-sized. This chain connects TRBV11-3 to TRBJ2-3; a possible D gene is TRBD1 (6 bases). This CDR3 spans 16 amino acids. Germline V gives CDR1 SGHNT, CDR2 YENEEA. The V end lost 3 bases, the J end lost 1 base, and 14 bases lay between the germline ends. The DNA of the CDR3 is TGTGCCAGCAGCTTTCAGGGGATGAGGCGCACAGATACGCAGTATTTT. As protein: CASSFQGMRRTDTQYF.

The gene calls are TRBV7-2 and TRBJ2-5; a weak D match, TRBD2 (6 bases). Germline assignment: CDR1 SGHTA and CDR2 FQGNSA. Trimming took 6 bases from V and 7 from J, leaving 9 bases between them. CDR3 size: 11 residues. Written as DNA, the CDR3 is TGTGCCAGCAGTCGGGGGAGGACCCAGTACTTC. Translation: CASSRGRTQYF.

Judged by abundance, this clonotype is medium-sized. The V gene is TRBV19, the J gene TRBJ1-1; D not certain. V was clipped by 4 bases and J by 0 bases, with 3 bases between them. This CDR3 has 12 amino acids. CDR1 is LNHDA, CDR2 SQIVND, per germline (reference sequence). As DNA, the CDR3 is TGTGCCAGTAGTAAGATGAACACTGAAGCTTTCTTT. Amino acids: CASSKMNTEAFF.

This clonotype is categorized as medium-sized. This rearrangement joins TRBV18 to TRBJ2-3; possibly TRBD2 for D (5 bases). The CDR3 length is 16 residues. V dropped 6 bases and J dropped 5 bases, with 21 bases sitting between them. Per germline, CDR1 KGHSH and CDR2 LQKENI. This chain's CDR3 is CASSPYDTSGGDTQYF. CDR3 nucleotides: TGTGCCAGCTCGCCCTACGACACAAGTGGAGGAGATACGCAGTATTTT.

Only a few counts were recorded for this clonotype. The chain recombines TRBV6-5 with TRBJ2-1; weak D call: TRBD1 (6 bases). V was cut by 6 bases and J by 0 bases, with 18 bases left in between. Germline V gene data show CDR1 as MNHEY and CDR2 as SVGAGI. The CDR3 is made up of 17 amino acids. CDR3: CASSQPRTESSYNEQFF. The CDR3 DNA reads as TGTGCCAGCAGCCAACCCCGGACAGAGAGCTCCTACAATGAGCAGTTCTTC.

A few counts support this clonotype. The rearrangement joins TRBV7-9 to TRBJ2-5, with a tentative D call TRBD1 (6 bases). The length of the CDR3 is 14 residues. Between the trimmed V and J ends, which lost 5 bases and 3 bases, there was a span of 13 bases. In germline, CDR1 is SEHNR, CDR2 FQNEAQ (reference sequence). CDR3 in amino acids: CASSLGHVKETQYF. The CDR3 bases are TGTGCCAGCAGCCTGGGACACGTTAAAGAGACCCAGTACTTC.

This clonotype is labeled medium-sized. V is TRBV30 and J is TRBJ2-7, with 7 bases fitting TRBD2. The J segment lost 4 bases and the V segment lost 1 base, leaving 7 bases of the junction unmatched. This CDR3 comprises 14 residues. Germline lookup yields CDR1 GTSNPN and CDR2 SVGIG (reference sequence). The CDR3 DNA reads TGTGCCTGGAGTGCGGCGGGAGACACGTACGAGCAGTACTTC. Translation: CAWSAAGDTYEQYF.

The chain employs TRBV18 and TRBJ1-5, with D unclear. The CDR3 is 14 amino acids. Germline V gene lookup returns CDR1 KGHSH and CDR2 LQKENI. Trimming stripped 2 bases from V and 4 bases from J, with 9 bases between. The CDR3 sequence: CASSPNSLNQPQHF. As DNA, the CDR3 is TGTGCCAGCTCACCAAACAGTCTAAATCAGCCCCAGCATTTT.

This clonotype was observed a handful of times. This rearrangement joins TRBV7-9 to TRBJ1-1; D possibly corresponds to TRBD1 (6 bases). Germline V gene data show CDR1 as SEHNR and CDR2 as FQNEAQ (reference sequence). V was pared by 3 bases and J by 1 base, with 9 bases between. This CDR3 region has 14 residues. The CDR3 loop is CASSFTGANTEAFF. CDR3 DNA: TGTGCCAGCAGCTTTACGGGGGCGAACACTGAAGCTTTCTTT.

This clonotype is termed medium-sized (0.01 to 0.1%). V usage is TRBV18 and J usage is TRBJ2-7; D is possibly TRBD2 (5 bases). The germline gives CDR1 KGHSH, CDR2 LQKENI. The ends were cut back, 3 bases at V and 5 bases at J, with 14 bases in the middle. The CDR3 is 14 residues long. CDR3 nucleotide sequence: TGTGCCAGCTCACCCCCGGGGTCCAATGACGAGCAGTACTTC. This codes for CASSPPGSNDEQYF.

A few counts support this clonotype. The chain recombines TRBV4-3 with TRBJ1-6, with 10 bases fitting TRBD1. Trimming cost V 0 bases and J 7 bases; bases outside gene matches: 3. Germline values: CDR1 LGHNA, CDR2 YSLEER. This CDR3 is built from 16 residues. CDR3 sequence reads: CASSQEGTGANSPLHF. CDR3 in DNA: TGCGCCAGCAGCCAAGAGGGGACAGGGGCGAATTCACCCCTCCACTTT.

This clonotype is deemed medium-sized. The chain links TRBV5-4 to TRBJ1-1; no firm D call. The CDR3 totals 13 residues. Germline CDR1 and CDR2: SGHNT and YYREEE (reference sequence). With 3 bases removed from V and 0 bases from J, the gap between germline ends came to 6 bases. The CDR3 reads CASSSGLNTEAFF. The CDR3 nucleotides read TGTGCCAGCAGCTCAGGCTTGAACACTGAAGCTTTCTTT. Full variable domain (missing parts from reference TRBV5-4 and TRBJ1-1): ETGVTQSPTHLIKTRGQQVTLRCSSQSGHNTVSWYQQALGQGPQFIFQYYREEENGRGNFPPRFSGLQFPNYSSELNVNALELDDSALYLCASSSGLNTEAFFGQGTRLTVV.

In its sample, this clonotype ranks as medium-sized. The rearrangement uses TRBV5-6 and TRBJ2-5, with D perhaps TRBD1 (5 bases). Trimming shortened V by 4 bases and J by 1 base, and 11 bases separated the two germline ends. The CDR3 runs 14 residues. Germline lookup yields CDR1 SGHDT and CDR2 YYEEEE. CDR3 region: CASSRRTSQETQYF. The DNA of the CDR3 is TGTGCCAGCAGCCGCAGGACATCCCAAGAGACCCAGTACTTC.

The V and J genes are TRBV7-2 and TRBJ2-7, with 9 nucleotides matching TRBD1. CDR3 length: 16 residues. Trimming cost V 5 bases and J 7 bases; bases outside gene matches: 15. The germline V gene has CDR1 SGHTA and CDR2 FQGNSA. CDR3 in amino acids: CASSPSGQGWGGEQYF. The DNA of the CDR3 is TGTGCCAGCAGCCCTTCGGGACAGGGTTGGGGCGGGGAGCAGTACTTC.

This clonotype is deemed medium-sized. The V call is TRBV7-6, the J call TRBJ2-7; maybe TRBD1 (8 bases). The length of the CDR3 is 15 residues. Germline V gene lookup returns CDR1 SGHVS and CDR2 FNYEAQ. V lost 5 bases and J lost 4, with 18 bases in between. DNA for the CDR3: TGTGCCAGCAGCGGAGCTCCACAGGGGGGGTACGAGCAGTACTTC. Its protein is CASSGAPQGGYEQYF.

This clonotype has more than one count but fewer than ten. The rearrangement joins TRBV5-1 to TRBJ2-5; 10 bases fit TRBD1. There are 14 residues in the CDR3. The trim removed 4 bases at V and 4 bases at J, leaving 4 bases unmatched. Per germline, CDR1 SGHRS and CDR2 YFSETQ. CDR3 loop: CASSLGQGPETQYF. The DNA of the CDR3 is TGCGCCAGCAGCCTGGGACAGGGGCCAGAGACCCAGTACTTC.

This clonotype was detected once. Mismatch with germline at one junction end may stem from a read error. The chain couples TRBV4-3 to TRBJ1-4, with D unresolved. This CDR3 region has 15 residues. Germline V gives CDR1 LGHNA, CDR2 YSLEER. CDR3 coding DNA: TGTGCCAGCAGCCAAGAGCGTACAACTAATGAAAAACTGTTTTTT. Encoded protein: CASSQERTTNEKLFF.

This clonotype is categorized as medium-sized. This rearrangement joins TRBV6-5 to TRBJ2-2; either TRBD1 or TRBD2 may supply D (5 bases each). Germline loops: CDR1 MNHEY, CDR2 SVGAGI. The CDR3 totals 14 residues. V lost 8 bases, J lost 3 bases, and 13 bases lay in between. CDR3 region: CASVGVVDTGELFF. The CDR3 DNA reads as TGTGCCAGCGTGGGGGTGGTCGACACCGGGGAGCTGTTTTTT.

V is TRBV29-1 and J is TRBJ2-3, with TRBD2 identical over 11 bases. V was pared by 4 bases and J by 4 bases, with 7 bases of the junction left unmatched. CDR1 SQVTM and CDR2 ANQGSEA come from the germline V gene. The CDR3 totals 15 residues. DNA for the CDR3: TGCAGCGTTGGCGAGACTAGCGGGACTTCAGATACGCAGTATTTT. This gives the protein CSVGETSGTSDTQYF.

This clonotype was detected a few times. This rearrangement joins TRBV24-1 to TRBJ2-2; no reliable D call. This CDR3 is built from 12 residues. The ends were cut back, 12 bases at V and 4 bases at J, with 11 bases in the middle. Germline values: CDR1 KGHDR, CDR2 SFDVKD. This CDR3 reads CAASDFTGELFF. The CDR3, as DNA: TGTGCCGCCTCAGATTTCACCGGGGAGCTGTTTTTT.

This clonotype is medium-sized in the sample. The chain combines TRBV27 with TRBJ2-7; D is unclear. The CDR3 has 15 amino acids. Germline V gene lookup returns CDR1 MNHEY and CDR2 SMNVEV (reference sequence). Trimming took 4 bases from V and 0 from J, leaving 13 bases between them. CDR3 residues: CASSSRSHGSYEQYF. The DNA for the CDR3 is TGTGCCAGCAGTTCCCGGAGCCATGGCTCCTACGAGCAGTACTTC.

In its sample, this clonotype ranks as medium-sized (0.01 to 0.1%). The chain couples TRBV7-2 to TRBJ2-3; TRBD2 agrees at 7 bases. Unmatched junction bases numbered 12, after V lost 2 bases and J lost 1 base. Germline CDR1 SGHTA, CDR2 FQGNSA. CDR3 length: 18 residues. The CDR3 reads CASSLTPNMGGGTDTQYF. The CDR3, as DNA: TGTGCCAGCAGCTTAACCCCAAACATGGGAGGGGGCACAGATACGCAGTATTTT.

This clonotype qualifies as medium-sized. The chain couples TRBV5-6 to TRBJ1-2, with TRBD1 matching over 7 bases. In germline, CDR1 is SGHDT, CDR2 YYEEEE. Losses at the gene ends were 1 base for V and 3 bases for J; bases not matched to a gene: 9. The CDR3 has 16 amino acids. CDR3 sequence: CASSLTEGGLDYGYTF. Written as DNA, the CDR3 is TGTGCCAGCAGCTTGACGGAAGGGGGCCTAGACTATGGCTACACCTTC.

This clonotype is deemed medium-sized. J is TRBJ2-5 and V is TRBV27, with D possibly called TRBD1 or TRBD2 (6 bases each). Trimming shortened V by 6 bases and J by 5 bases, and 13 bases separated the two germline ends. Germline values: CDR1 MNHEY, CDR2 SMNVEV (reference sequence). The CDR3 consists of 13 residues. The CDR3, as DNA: TGTGCCAGCAGGGGCCGGGGGCGGGAGACCCAGTACTTC. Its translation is CASRGRGRETQYF.

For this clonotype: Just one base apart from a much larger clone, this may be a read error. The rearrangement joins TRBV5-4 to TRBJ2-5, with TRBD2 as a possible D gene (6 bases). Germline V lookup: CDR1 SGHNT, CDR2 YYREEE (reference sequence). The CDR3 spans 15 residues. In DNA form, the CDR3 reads TGTACCAGAGATCCTCCGGGGGAGAGCCAAGAGACCCAGTACTTC. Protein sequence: CTRDPPGESQETQYF. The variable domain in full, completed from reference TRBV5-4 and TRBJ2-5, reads ETGVTQSPTHLIKTRGQQVTLRCSSQSGHNTVSWYQQALGQGPQFIFQYYREEENGRGNFPPRFSGLQFPNYSSELNVNALELDDSALYLCTRDPPGESQETQYFGPGTRLLVL.

The CDR3 reads CASSPREGAMVNTQYF. CDR3 bases: TGTGCCAGCAGCCCGAGAGAGGGGGCGATGGTGAATACGCAGTATTTT. V and J are TRBV7-3 and TRBJ2-3, with 7 bases matching TRBD1. The CDR3 is made up of 16 amino acids. V shed 5 bases, J shed 7 bases, and the junction held 15 bases outside the gene matches. Germline V lookup: CDR1 SGHTA, CDR2 FQGTGA.

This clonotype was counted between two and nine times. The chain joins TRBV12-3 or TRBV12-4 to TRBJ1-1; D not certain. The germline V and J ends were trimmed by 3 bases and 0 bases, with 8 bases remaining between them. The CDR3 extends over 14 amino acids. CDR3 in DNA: TGTGCCAGCAGTTTCGGATCAGTGAACACTGAAGCTTTCTTT. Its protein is CASSFGSVNTEAFF.